This is a list of T cell receptor beta chains from one sample in a study of shared clonotypes between healthy human individuals. Some clones are missing from TCRdb's copy, which holds only in-frame ones; the method was immunoSEQ multiplex PCR. The data show 2 million to 2.5 million clones, with 80% to 95% seen just once and roughly 0.34% held by the top ten. The sample comprised naive CD4+ T cells from PBMCs. The origin of the receptors is a man younger than 35 in good health. Some clones in this sample may be carry-over from other donors' samples. The CDR3 runs from the conserved cysteine through the conserved F or W. Each record gives: D gene, J gene, clone size, V gene, CDR3 DNA, CDR3 protein. D genes are given only for firm matches. Not all rows give a size; the values are once, few, many and, for expanded clones, a class.

TRBD2 TRBJ2-1 NA TRBV18 TGTGCCAGCTCACCTCCTAGCGGCCCCTACAATGAGCAGTTCTTC CASSPPSGPYNEQFF
TRBD1 TRBJ2-1 NA TRBV28 TGTGCCAGCAGTCCCGGACAGGGGTTTTACAATGAGCAGTTCTTC CASSPGQGFYNEQFF
TRBD1 TRBJ1-2 NA TRBV7-2 TGTGCCAGCAGCCGGAGACAGGGCTATGGCTACACCTTC CASSRRQGYGYTF
TRBD1 TRBJ1-1 NA TRBV19 TGTGCCAGTAGTCCCGGGACAGGGGGCGCGAGTACTGAAGCTTTCTTT CASSPGTGGASTEAFF
NA TRBJ1-1 NA TRBV5-1 TGCGCCAGCAGCGACTTGGTTCCGAACACTGAAGCTTTCTTT CASSDLVPNTEAFF
NA TRBJ1-1 few TRBV15 TGTGCCACCAGCCCAAGTTTTGGCACTGAAGCTTTCTTT CATSPSFGTEAFF
TRBD2 TRBJ2-7 NA TRBV7-9 TGTGCCAGCACGCTAGCGGGAGAGGGGCAGTACTTC CASTLAGEGQYF
TRBD1 TRBJ2-3 NA TRBV4-3 TGCGCCAGCAGTCGACAGGGGTTCACAGATACGCAGTATTTT CASSRQGFTDTQYF
NA TRBJ1-1 NA TRBV18 TGTGCCAGCTCCCCGAACCAAAACACTGAAGCTTTCTTT CASSPNQNTEAFF
NA TRBJ1-5 NA TRBV27 TGTGCCAGCAGTTTATCCGGGGGGACGGACCGAGGACCCCAGCATTTT CASSLSGGTDRGPQHF
NA TRBJ2-6 NA TRBV5-1 TGCGCCAGCAGCTTCGACCGCTCTGGGGCCAACGTCCTGACTTTC CASSFDRSGANVLTF
NA TRBJ2-7 NA TRBV28 TGTGCCAGCAGTTCCGGGACGACGTTGTACGAGCAGTACTTC CASSSGTTLYEQYF
NA TRBJ2-5 NA TRBV25-1 TGTGCCAGCAGTGAATATGGGGGAAGGGAGACCCAGTACTTC CASSEYGGRETQYF
NA TRBJ2-3 NA TRBV6-1 TGTGCCAGCACGTCTAGTGGTTTGACAGATACGCAGTATTTT CASTSSGLTDTQYF
TRBD2 TRBJ2-7 NA TRBV11-2 TGTGCCAGCAGTTATAGATTAGGCCGGGAGGCGTCCTACGAGCAGTACTTC CASSYRLGREASYEQYF
NA TRBJ2-3 NA TRBV7-3 TGTGCCAGCAGCTTAAAGACTGGCCGCACAGATACGCAGTATTTT CASSLKTGRTDTQYF
TRBD1 TRBJ1-1 NA TRBV5-1 TGCGCCAGCAGCCACGGGACAGGGGGCACTGAAGCTTTCTTT CASSHGTGGTEAFF
NA TRBJ2-1 NA TRBV5-1 TGCGCCAGCAGCAGGGGAGACTCCTACAATGAGCAGTTCTTC CASSRGDSYNEQFF
NA TRBJ1-1 NA TRBV5-1 TGCGCCAGCAGCTTGGGTTCGGGCGGTCCGGGAACTGAAGCTTTCTTT CASSLGSGGPGTEAFF
TRBD1 TRBJ2-7 NA TRBV6-6 TGTGCCAGCAGTTCCCGACAGGGGGGATACTACGAGCAGTACTTC CASSSRQGGYYEQYF
TRBD1 TRBJ2-1 NA TRBV6-5 TGTGCCAGCAGTTACCGACTGGGGACAGTCAATGAGCAGTTCTTC CASSYRLGTVNEQFF
NA TRBJ1-5 NA TRBV19 TGTGCCAGTAGTATTTGGGGTGGCAACAATCAGCCCCAGCATTTT CASSIWGGNNQPQHF
NA TRBJ1-1 NA TRBV27 TGTGCCAGCAGTTTACGCCACCCGGGGGAGAACACTGAAGCTTTCTTT CASSLRHPGENTEAFF
TRBD2 TRBJ2-5 NA TRBV30 TGTGCCTGGAGTGTCCCCCGTCGGGGGGGGGAGTACCAAGAGACCCAGTACTTC CAWSVPRRGGEYQETQYF
NA TRBJ2-2 NA TRBV18 TGTGCCAGCTCACAGGGACTGGCTCACACCGGGGAGCTGTTTTTT CASSQGLAHTGELFF
NA TRBJ2-7 NA TRBV6-5 TGTGCCAGCAGTTACTCAAAAGCCTCCTACGAGCAGTACTTC CASSYSKASYEQYF
TRBD1 TRBJ2-2 NA TRBV2 TGTGCCAGCAGAGGGGACAGGGCTAACACCGGGGAGCTGTTTTTT CASRGDRANTGELFF
TRBD1 TRBJ1-1 NA TRBV2 TGTGCCAGCGAGGGACAGCCGAACACTGAAGCTTTCTTT CASEGQPNTEAFF
TRBD2 TRBJ2-1 NA TRBV29-1 TGCAGCGTTTCACTAGCGGGCCTATCCTACAATGAGCAGTTCTTC CSVSLAGLSYNEQFF
TRBD1 TRBJ2-7 NA TRBV9 TGTGCCAGCAACCCGGGACAGGGTGGTCGCGAGCAGTACTTC CASNPGQGGREQYF
TRBD2 TRBJ2-2 NA TRBV28 TGTGCCAGCAGTTATAGCGGGAGTCGAACCGGGGAGCTGTTTTTT CASSYSGSRTGELFF
TRBD1 TRBJ1-3 NA TRBV5-1 TGCGCCAGCAGCGTGACCGGGACAGCTGATGGAAACACCATATATTTT CASSVTGTADGNTIYF
TRBD2 TRBJ2-7 NA TRBV19 TGTGCCAGCCGGAACGGGGGGGAAGGACAGACCTACGAGCAGTACTTC CASRNGGEGQTYEQYF
TRBD2 TRBJ2-2 NA TRBV5-1 TGCGCCAGCAGCTTTACTAGCGGAGGGAGCACCGGGGAGCTGTTTTTT CASSFTSGGSTGELFF
TRBD2 TRBJ2-7 NA TRBV5-1 TGCGCCAGCAGCGTGACTAGCGGATCCTACGAGCAGTACTTC CASSVTSGSYEQYF
NA TRBJ1-5 NA TRBV28 TGTGCCAGCAGTTACGCTTCGACAAACAGCAAGCCCCAGCATTTT CASSYASTNSKPQHF
TRBD2 TRBJ2-7 NA TRBV28 TGTGCCAGCAGCACCAGGACTAGCGGAACCTACGAGCAGTACTTC CASSTRTSGTYEQYF
NA TRBJ1-1 NA TRBV6-1 TGTGCCAGCAGTGGAAAGTCGGGCACTGAAGCTTTCTTT CASSGKSGTEAFF
TRBD1 TRBJ2-7 NA TRBV10-3 TGTGCCATCAGTGCGAGGGACAGTCTCTACGAGCAGTACTTC CAISARDSLYEQYF
TRBD1 TRBJ1-2 NA TRBV6-6 TGTGCCAGCAGAATCCCGGGGACAGCATATGGCTACACCTTC CASRIPGTAYGYTF
TRBD1 TRBJ2-2 NA TRBV30 TGTGCCTGGAGTGCAGGGACAGGGGGTACCACCGGGGAGCTGTTTTTT CAWSAGTGGTTGELFF
NA TRBJ1-1 NA TRBV11-2 TGTGCCAGCAGCTTAGACGGGACGGGGAAAGCTGAAGCTTTCTTT CASSLDGTGKAEAFF
NA TRBJ2-3 NA TRBV28 TGTGCCAGCATTCTTTCTCAGGGGTTAACAGATACGCAGTATTTT CASILSQGLTDTQYF
NA TRBJ2-1 NA TRBV27 TGTGCCAGCAGTTTACGGGCCCGAGTCGTAGACTACAATGAGCAGTTCTTC CASSLRARVVDYNEQFF
TRBD1 TRBJ2-3 NA TRBV2 TGTGCCAGCAACCCACAGGGGATACACACAGATACGCAGTATTTT CASNPQGIHTDTQYF